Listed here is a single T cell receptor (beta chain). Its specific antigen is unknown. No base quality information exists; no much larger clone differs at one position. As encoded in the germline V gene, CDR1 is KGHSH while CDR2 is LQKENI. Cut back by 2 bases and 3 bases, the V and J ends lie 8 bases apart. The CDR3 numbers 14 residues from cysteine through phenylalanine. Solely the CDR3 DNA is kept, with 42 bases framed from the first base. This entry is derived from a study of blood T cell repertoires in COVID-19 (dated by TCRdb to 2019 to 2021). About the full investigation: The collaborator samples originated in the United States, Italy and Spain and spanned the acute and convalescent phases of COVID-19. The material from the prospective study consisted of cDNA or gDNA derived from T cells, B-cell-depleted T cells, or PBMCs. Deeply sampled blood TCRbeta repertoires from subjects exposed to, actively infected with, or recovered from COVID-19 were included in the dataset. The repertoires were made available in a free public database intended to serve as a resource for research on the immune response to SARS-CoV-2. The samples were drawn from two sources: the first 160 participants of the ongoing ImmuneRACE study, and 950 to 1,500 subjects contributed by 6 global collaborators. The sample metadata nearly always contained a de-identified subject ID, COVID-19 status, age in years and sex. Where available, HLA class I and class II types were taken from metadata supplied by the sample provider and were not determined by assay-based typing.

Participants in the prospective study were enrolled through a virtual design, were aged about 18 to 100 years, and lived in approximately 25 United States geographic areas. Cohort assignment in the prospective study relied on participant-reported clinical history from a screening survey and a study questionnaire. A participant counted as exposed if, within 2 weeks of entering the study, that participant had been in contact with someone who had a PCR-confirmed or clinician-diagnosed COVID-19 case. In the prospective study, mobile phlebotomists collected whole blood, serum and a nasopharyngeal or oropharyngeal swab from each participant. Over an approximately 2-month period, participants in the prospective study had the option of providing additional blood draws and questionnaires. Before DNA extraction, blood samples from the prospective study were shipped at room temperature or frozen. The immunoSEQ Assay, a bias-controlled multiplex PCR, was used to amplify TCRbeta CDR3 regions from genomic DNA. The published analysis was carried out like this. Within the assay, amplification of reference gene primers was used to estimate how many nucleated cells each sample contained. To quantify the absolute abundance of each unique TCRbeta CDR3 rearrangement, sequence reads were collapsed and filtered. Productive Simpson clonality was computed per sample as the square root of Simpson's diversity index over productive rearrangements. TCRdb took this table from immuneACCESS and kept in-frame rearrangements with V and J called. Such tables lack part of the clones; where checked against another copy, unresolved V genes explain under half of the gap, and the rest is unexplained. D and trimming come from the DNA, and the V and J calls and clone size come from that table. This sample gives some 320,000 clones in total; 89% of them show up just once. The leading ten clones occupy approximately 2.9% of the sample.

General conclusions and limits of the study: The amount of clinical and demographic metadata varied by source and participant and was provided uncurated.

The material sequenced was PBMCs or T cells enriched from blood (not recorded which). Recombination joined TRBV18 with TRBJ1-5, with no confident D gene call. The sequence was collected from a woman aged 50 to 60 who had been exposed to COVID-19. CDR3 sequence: CASSPFQINQPQHF. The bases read TGTGCCAGCTCACCATTTCAGATCAATCAGCCCCAGCATTTT.